This T cell receptor (beta chain) was obtained from a study of cytomegalovirus exposure and HLA in healthy donors. Overall study context: An early release of data contained 75 million to 90 million unique TCRs, which came from HLA-typed donors. Overall study results and limits: Sequencing likely produced, as an artifact, a cluster of highly shared sequence variants. The productive fraction for most TCR beta V segments was about 87% or about 30% in an earlier analysis.

CDR3 size: 15 residues. Germline loops: CDR1 SEHNR, CDR2 FQNEAQ (reference sequence). V dropped 5 bases and J dropped 4 bases, with 15 bases sitting between them. About this clone: Its cognate antigen is unknown.

The PCR contained 60 Vbeta and 13 Jbeta primers. Libraries were prepared by immunoSEQ multiplex PCR; TCRdb keeps only in-frame clonotypes and omits some of them. The sample consists of around 130,000 clones, approximately 70% of them appearing once. The chain uses TRBV7-9 and TRBJ1-3; the D gene is possibly TRBD1 (6 bases). The clonotype comes from a woman aged 55-70 years in good health and CMV-seronegative. The sample comprised PBMCs. For the CDR3, the DNA is TGTGCCAGCAGCCCCCAGGGGCAGAACGGAAACACCATATATTTT. Protein product: CASSPQGQNGNTIYF.